The 32 T cell receptor beta chains below come from one sample, sequenced in a study of blood T cell repertoires in COVID-19. Sequencing used immunoSEQ multiplex PCR; TCRdb keeps in-frame clones, though not all of them. The table records 70,000 to 95,000 clones, approximately 89% of them present only once. The sample consisted of peripheral blood. The receptors come from a woman of 80 years or more with active COVID-19.

The chain carries TRBV2 and TRBJ2-7; TRBD1 matches 8 bases. The V segment lost 8 bases and the J segment 2 bases; nucleotides outside the gene matches: 8. Germline CDR1 reads SNHLY; CDR2 reads FYNNEI. The CDR3 covers 14 residues. CDR3 loop: CASVVRGPTYEQYF. The CDR3 region has the DNA TGTGCCAGCGTCGTCAGGGGGCCGACCTACGAGCAGTACTTC.

V and J are TRBV5-4 and TRBJ2-1, with TRBD2 matching 7 bases. After removal of 4 bases from V and 0 bases from J, the junction contained 4 bases not matched to a gene. There are 15 residues in the CDR3. The germline V gene has CDR1 SGHNT and CDR2 YYREEE (reference sequence). CDR3 sequence: CASSGSGNSYNEQFF. CDR3 bases: TGTGCCAGCAGCGGGAGCGGGAACTCCTACAATGAGCAGTTCTTC.

The chain joins TRBV29-1 to TRBJ2-7; D call uncertain. The CDR3 spans 11 residues. Trimming removed 5 bases from V and 3 bases from J, with 8 bases in between. From germline, CDR1 is SQVTM and CDR2 ANQGSEA. The CDR3: CSVLRSYEQYF. In DNA, the CDR3 is TGCAGCGTTCTGAGGAGCTACGAGCAGTACTTC.

The gene calls are TRBV16 and TRBJ2-7; TRBD1 matches at 10 bases. V lost 1 base and J lost 2; bases outside the gene matches: 17. The CDR3 covers 20 residues. CDR1 KGHSY and CDR2 FQNENV come from the germline V gene. CDR3 coding DNA: TGTGCCAGCAGCCAATGGCCGGGACAGGGGTCTTTTCTCCCCGCCTACGAGCAGTACTTC. Its protein product is CASSQWPGQGSFLPAYEQYF. The variable domain in full, completed from reference TRBV16 and TRBJ2-7, reads GEEVAQTPKHLVRGEGQKAKLYCAPIKGHSYVFWYQQVLKNEFKFLISFQNENVFDETGMPKERFSAKCLPNSPCSLEIQATKLEDSAVYFCASSQWPGQGSFLPAYEQYFGPGTRLTVT.

The CDR3 nucleotides are TGTGCCAGCAGTGATGGGGGGGGGTTGGTGACCCAGTACTTC. Encoded protein: CASSDGGGLVTQYF. The chain has TRBV28 and TRBJ2-5, with 7 bases lining up with TRBD2. The junction had 10 bases not matched to a gene; V was cut back by 5 bases and J by 7 bases. This CDR3 has 14 residues. CDR1 is MDHEN and CDR2 is SYDVKM in the germline V gene.

V usage is TRBV30 and J usage is TRBJ1-6; perhaps TRBD1 as D (5 bases). The ends were cut back, 4 bases at V and 5 bases at J, with 12 bases in the middle. The germline V gene encodes CDR1 GTSNPN and CDR2 SVGIG (reference sequence). The CDR3 has 14 residues. DNA for the CDR3: TGTGCCTGGACTTGGGGGGTAAATAATTCACCCCTCCACTTT. It encodes CAWTWGVNNSPLHF. Drawing the rest from reference TRBV30 and TRBJ1-6, the complete variable domain is SQTIHQWPATLVQPVGSPLSLECTVEGTSNPNLYWYRQAAGRGLQLLFYSVGIGQISSEVPQNLSASRPQDRQFILSSKKLLLSDSGFYLCAWTWGVNNSPLHFGNGTRLTVT.

This sequence joins TRBV4-2 and TRBJ1-6; D ambiguous. The CDR3 spans 15 residues. Germline V CDR1 and CDR2: LGHNA, YNFKEQ. Trimming shortened V by 3 bases and J by 7 bases, and 13 bases separated the two germline ends. This CDR3 reads CASSHNSGTNSPLHF. The CDR3 DNA sequence: TGTGCCAGCAGCCACAACAGCGGTACAAATTCACCCCTCCACTTT.

CDR3 loop: CASSQTGTLSDTEAFF. The CDR3 DNA follows: TGCGCCAGCAGCCAAACCGGGACACTAAGTGACACTGAAGCTTTCTTT. The V gene is TRBV4-1, the J gene TRBJ1-1, with a tentative D call TRBD1 (6 bases). The V and J ends lost 2 bases and 3 bases respectively, with 16 bases between them. This CDR3 has 16 residues. Germline CDR1 reads MGHRA; CDR2 reads YSYEKL.

V gene TRBV7-3 combines with J gene TRBJ2-6, with 8 bases matching TRBD1. Germline loops: CDR1 SGHTA, CDR2 FQGTGA. The V and J ends lost 2 bases and 0 bases, in that order; junction bases with no gene match: 3. This CDR3 region has 17 residues. The CDR3 nucleotides read TGTGCCAGCAGCTTATCCAGGGGGCACTCTGGGGCCAACGTCCTGACTTTC. It yields the protein CASSLSRGHSGANVLTF.

The CDR3 protein is CASSLGAAGGTQYF. The CDR3 DNA sequence: TGTGCCAGCAGCTTAGGAGCAGCCGGCGGGACCCAGTACTTC. The chain carries TRBV7-2 and TRBJ2-5; D remains unclear. The CDR3 is made up of 14 amino acids. With 1 base removed from V and 7 bases from J, the gap between germline ends came to 13 bases. Germline-derived CDR1 and CDR2 are SGHTA and FQGNSA.

The rearrangement joins TRBV19 to TRBJ2-7, with 8 bases lining up with TRBD1. The CDR3 contains 15 residues. V was clipped by 5 bases and J by 6 bases; unmatched bases: 12. Looked up from germline, CDR1 is LNHDA and CDR2 is SQIVND (reference sequence). CDR3 in DNA: TGTGCCAGTAGTGGTCAAGAGGGCAGGGGGCGCGAGCAGTACTTC. It codes for CASSGQEGRGREQYF.

In DNA form, the CDR3 reads TGTGCCAGCAGTATGGGGACTAGCCCCACCGGGGAGCTGTTTTTT. This translates into CASSMGTSPTGELFF. V gene TRBV9 combines with J gene TRBJ2-2; 9 bases are shared with TRBD2. The ends lost 5 bases at V and 4 bases at J; junction bases unmatched: 6. CDR1 and CDR2 from the germline V gene are SGDLS and YYNGEE. There are 15 residues in the CDR3.

The gene calls are TRBV6-5 and TRBJ2-2; TRBD2 agrees at 9 bases. Losses at the gene ends were 6 bases for V and 4 bases for J; bases not matched to a gene: 3. Germline assignment: CDR1 MNHEY and CDR2 SVGAGI. The CDR3 spans 14 residues. The CDR3 is CASRSGRFTGELFF. DNA of the CDR3: TGTGCCAGCAGAAGCGGGAGGTTCACCGGGGAGCTGTTTTTT.

This chain connects TRBV27 to TRBJ2-1; tentative D call: TRBD1 (6 bases). Per germline, CDR1 MNHEY and CDR2 SMNVEV (reference sequence). The CDR3 contains 15 residues. Deletions cut 2 bases from V and 3 bases from J, with 11 bases between. CDR3 in DNA: TGTGCCAGCAGTTTAGCGGCAGGGGACTACAATGAGCAGTTCTTC. Encoded protein: CASSLAAGDYNEQFF.

The chain links TRBV28 to TRBJ1-4, with 7 bases lining up with TRBD1. With V trimmed by 1 base and J by 13 bases, 6 bases remained unmatched. This CDR3 comprises 13 residues. The germline V gene encodes CDR1 MDHEN and CDR2 SYDVKM. The CDR3 spells CASSLYGQVGLFF. The CDR3 DNA sequence: TGTGCCAGCAGTTTATATGGACAGGTCGGACTGTTTTTT. Variable domain in full (rest from reference TRBV28 and TRBJ1-4): DVKVTQSSRYLVKRTGEKVFLECVQDMDHENMFWYRQDPGLGLRLIYFSYDVKMKEKGDIPEGYSVSREKKERFSLILESASTNQTSMYLCASSLYGQVGLFFGSGTQLSVL.

The chain has TRBV19 and TRBJ2-2; perhaps TRBD2 as D (6 bases). The CDR3 is 17 residues long. Trimming took off 7 bases at V and 1 base at J, with 19 bases between the two ends. Germline CDR1 is LNHDA and CDR2 is SQIVND (reference sequence). For the CDR3, the DNA is TGTGCCAGTACCGCAATAACTGGGCGGGGGAACACCGGGGAGCTGTTTTTT. It codes for CASTAITGRGNTGELFF.

J is TRBJ2-1 and V is TRBV27; 7 nucleotides agree with TRBD2. Germline CDR1 MNHEY, CDR2 SMNVEV (reference sequence). After removal of 2 bases from V and 7 bases from J, the junction contained 8 bases not matched to a gene. This CDR3 region has 15 residues. The CDR3 is CASSLLGGPWNEQFF. The CDR3 DNA sequence: TGTGCCAGCAGTTTACTGGGAGGGCCTTGGAATGAGCAGTTCTTC.

The rearrangement links TRBV18 to TRBJ2-6, with D perhaps matching TRBD2 (6 bases). The CDR3 runs to 18 residues. V was trimmed by 2 bases and J by 3 bases, leaving 17 bases between them. The germline CDR1 and CDR2 sequences are KGHSH and LQKENI. The CDR3 loop reads CASSPGPAGSLGANVLTF. CDR3 coding DNA: TGTGCCAGCTCACCAGGTCCAGCGGGTAGCCTTGGGGCCAACGTCCTGACTTTC.

This chain joins TRBV5-5 and TRBJ2-7, with 10 bases identical to TRBD2. The ends lost 4 bases at V and 5 bases at J; junction bases unmatched: 6. In germline, CDR1 is SGHKS, CDR2 YYEKEE (reference sequence). The CDR3 length is 14 residues. CDR3 in amino acids: CASSQQREGHEQYF. The CDR3 DNA sequence: TGTGCCAGCAGCCAGCAGCGGGAGGGCCACGAGCAGTACTTC.

This clone has a handful of counts. The V and J genes are TRBV11-2 and TRBJ2-3; TRBD1 matches at 10 bases. CDR1 is SGHAT, CDR2 FQNNGV, per germline. With 0 bases clipped from V and 7 bases from J, the junction kept 7 bases outside the gene matches. This CDR3 region has 16 residues. The CDR3 loop is CASSLDWGQGIHTQYF. The DNA for the CDR3 is TGTGCCAGCAGCTTAGATTGGGGACAGGGGATCCATACGCAGTATTTT.

The rearrangement links TRBV6-6 to TRBJ2-2; perhaps TRBD2 as D (6 bases). The CDR3 spans 13 residues. Looked up from germline, CDR1 is MNHNY and CDR2 is SVGAGI (reference sequence). Trimming left V 6 bases short and J 3 bases short, with 8 bases between. This chain's CDR3 is CASRGLDTGELFF. In DNA form, the CDR3 reads TGTGCCAGCAGGGGACTTGACACCGGGGAGCTGTTTTTT.

This sequence joins TRBV5-4 and TRBJ2-3, with TRBD1 identical over 7 bases. J gave up 2 bases and V 8 bases, and 8 bases lay outside the gene matches. This CDR3 contains 14 residues. Germline CDR1 reads SGHNT; CDR2 reads YYREEE (reference sequence). CDR3: CASRDSGNTDTQYF. The CDR3 region has the DNA TGTGCCAGTAGGGACAGCGGAAACACAGATACGCAGTATTTT.

This sequence joins TRBV25-1 and TRBJ2-1; 9 bases are shared with TRBD2. V gave up 0 bases and J gave up 7 bases; unmatched junction bases: 7. The germline V gene encodes CDR1 MGHDK and CDR2 SYGVNS. The CDR3 consists of 16 residues. CDR3 sequence: CASSEYGASGVNEQFF. CDR3 nucleotides: TGTGCCAGCAGTGAATATGGGGCTAGCGGGGTTAATGAGCAGTTCTTC. The full variable domain, in which reference TRBV25-1 and TRBJ2-1 provide the parts outside the CDR3, is EADIYQTPRYLVIGTGKKITLECSQTMGHDKMYWYQQDPGMELHLIHYSYGVNSTEKGDLSSESTVSRIRTEHFPLTLESARPSHTSQYLCASSEYGASGVNEQFFGPGTRLTVL.

About this clone itself: One junction end disagrees with the germline gene, perhaps due to a read error. The genes are TRBV18 and TRBJ1-5, with no clear D. Germline CDR1 and CDR2: KGHSH and LQKENI. This CDR3 spans 15 amino acids. The CDR3 is CASSSTKIDNQPQHF. Written as DNA, the CDR3 is TGTGCCAGCTCATCGACTAAAATAGACAATCAACCCCAGCATTTT. Variable domain in full (rest from reference TRBV18 and TRBJ1-5): NAGVMQNPRHLVRRRGQEARLRCSPMKGHSHVYWYRQLPEEGLKFMVYLQKENIIDESGMPKERFSAEFPKEGPSILRIQQVVRGDSAAYFCASSSTKIDNQPQHFGDGTRLSIL.

DNA for the CDR3: TGTGCCAGCAGCCCCCTCTTGGGGGACAGGGCTATAACCTTC. It yields the protein CASSPLLGDRAITF. The chain links TRBV9 to TRBJ1-2; 9 bases fit TRBD1. CDR1 is SGDLS and CDR2 is YYNGEE in the germline V gene. V dropped 4 bases and J dropped 14; count of bases not matched to a gene: 15. The CDR3 runs to 14 residues.

V gene TRBV7-2 combines with J gene TRBJ2-7, with D possibly matching TRBD2 (6 bases). This CDR3 region has 15 residues. Between the trimmed V and J ends, which lost 5 bases and 0 bases, there was a span of 14 bases. Germline-derived CDR1 and CDR2 are SGHTA and FQGNSA. CDR3 nucleotides: TGTGCCAGCAGCGGTTGGCGGAGGGGCTCCTACGAGCAGTACTTC. It encodes CASSGWRRGSYEQYF.

The V gene is TRBV12-3 or TRBV12-4, the J gene TRBJ2-1, with a tentative D call TRBD2 (5 bases). With 6 bases removed from V and 6 bases from J, the gap between germline ends came to 12 bases. The CDR3 runs 13 residues. The CDR3 loop is CASRADAGNEQFF. The CDR3 bases are TGTGCCAGCAGGGCGGACGCGGGCAATGAGCAGTTCTTC.

The V call is TRBV28, the J call TRBJ2-2, with D possibly TRBD1 on 6 matching bases. Germline V lookup: CDR1 MDHEN, CDR2 SYDVKM. V was shortened by 6 bases and J by 2 bases, with 16 bases between the two germline ends. This CDR3 has 16 residues. As DNA, the CDR3 is TGTGCCAGCAGGAAAACTCAGGGGTTTAACACCGGGGAGCTGTTTTTT. Amino acids: CASRKTQGFNTGELFF.

The V gene is TRBV6-5, the J gene TRBJ1-4; 8 bases line up with TRBD1. CDR3 length equals 14 residues. V gave up 6 bases and J gave up 8 bases; unmatched junction bases: 8. Germline assignment: CDR1 MNHEY and CDR2 SVGAGI. In DNA form, the CDR3 reads TGTGCCAGCAGATCCCAGGGGGCCGGGGAAAAACTGTTTTTT. Amino acids: CASRSQGAGEKLFF.

V is TRBV12-3 or TRBV12-4 and J is TRBJ1-5, with unresolved D. V lost 4 bases and J 7 bases, leaving 11 bases between the germline ends. This CDR3 has 13 amino acids. CDR3 loop: CASSSQPGQPQHF. The DNA for the CDR3 is TGTGCCAGCAGTTCTCAACCGGGGCAGCCCCAGCATTTT.

V gene TRBV11-3 combines with J gene TRBJ2-2; the match to TRBD2 covers 11 bases. The CDR3 contains 17 residues. Germline CDR1 is SGHNT and CDR2 is YENEEA. V gave up 0 bases and J gave up 7 bases; unmatched junction bases: 7. The DNA for the CDR3 is TGTGCCAGCAGCTTAGAACTAGCGGGAGCAGGTGACGGGGAGCTGTTTTTT. Encoded protein: CASSLELAGAGDGELFF.

This clone was observed a handful of times. For the CDR3, the DNA is TGTGCCAGCAGCCGACAAGGGGAGGGGACCCAGTACTTC. Its translation: CASSRQGEGTQYF. J is TRBJ2-5 and V is TRBV11-2, with 7 bases identical to TRBD2. Trimming cost V 5 bases and J 7 bases; bases outside gene matches: 7. Germline V gives CDR1 SGHAT, CDR2 FQNNGV. The CDR3 has 13 residues. Looking up the rest from reference TRBV11-2 and TRBJ2-5 gives the full variable domain: EAGVAQSPRYKIIEKRQSVAFWCNPISGHATLYWYQQILGQGPKLLIQFQNNGVVDDSQLPKDRFSAERLKGVDSTLKIQPAKLEDSAVYLCASSRQGEGTQYFGPGTRLLVL.